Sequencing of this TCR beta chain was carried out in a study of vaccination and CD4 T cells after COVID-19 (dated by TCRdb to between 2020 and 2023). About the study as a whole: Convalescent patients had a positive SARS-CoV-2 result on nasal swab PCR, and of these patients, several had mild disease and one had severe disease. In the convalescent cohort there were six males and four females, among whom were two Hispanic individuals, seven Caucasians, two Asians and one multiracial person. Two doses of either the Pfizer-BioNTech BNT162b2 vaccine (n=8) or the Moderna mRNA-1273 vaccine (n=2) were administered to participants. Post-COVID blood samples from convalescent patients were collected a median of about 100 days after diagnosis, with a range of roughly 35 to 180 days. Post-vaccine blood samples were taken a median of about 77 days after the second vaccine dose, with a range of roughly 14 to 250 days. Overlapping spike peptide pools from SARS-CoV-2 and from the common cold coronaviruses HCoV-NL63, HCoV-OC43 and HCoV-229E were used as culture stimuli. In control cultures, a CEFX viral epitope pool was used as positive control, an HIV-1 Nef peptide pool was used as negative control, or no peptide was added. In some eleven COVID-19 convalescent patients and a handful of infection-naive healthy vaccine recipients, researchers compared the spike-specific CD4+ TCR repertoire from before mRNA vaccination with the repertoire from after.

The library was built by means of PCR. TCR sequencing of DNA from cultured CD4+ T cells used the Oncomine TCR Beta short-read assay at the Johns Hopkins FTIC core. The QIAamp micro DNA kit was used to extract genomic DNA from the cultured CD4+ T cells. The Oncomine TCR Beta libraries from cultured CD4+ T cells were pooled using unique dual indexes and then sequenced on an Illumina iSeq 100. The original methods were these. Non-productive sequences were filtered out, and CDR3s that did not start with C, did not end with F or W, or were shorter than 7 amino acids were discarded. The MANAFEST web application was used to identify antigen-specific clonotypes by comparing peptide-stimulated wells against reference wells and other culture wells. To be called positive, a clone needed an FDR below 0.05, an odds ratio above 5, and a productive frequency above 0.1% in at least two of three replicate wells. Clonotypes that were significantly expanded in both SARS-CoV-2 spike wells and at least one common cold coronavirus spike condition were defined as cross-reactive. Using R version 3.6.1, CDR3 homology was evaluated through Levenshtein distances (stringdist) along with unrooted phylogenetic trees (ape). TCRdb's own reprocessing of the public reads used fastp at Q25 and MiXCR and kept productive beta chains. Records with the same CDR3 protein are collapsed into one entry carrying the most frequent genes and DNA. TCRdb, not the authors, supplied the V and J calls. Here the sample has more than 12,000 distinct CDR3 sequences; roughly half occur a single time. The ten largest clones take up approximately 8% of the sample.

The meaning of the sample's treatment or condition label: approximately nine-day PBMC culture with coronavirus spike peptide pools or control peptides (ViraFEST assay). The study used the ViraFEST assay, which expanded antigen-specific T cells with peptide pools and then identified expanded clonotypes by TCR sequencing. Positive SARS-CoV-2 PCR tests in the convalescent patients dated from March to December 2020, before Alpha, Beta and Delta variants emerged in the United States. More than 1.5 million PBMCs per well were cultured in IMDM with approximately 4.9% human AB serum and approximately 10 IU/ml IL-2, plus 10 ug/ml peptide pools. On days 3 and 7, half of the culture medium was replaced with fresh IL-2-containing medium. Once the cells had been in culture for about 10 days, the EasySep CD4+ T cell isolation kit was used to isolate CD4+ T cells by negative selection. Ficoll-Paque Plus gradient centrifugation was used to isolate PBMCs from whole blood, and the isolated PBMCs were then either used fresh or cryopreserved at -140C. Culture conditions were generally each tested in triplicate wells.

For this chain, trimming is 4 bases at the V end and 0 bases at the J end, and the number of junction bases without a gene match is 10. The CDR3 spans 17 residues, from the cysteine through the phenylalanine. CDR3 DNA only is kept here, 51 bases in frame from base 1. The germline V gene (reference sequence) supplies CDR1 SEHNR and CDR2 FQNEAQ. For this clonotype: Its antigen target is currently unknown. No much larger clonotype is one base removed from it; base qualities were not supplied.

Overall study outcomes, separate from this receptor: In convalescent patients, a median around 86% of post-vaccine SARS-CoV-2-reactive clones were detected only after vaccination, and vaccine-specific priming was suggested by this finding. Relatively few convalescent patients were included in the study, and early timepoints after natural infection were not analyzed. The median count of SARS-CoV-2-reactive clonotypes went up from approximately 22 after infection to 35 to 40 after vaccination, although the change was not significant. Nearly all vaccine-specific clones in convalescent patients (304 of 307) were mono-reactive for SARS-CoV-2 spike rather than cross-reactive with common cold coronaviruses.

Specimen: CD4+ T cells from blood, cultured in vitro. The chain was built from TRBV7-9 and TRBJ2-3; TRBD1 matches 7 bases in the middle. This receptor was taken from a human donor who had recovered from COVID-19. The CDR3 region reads CASSSPRGTESTDTQYF. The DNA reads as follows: TGTGCCAGCAGCTCCCCACGAGGGACAGAAAGCACAGATACGCAGTATTTT. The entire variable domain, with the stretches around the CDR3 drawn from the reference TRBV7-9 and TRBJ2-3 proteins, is DTGVSQNPRHKITKRGQNVTFRCDPISEHNRLYWYRQTLGQGPEFLTYFQNEAQLEKSRLLSDRFSAERPKGSFSTLEIQRTEQGDSAMYLCASSSPRGTESTDTQYFGPGTRLTVL.